This passage covers 29 T cell receptor beta chains from one sample sequenced in a study of T cell repertoires in cytomegalovirus infection. These receptors are not linked to any known antigen. A single record per CDR3 protein comes from TCRdb applying MiXCR to the reads. This sample has about 770,000 distinct CDR3 sequences, with roughly 28% found just once. The specimen was cultured CD8+ T cells from PBMCs, collected from culture after CMV antigen stimulation. The receptors stem from a human donor in good health (CMV status not recorded). Some clones in this sample may be carry-over from other donors' samples.

The genes are TRBV10-3 and TRBJ2-1; 8 bases map to TRBD1. The germline gives CDR1 ENHRY, CDR2 SYGVKD. Trimming at V came to 4 bases and at J to 0 bases, leaving 8 bases not matched to a gene. The CDR3 has 17 amino acids. CDR3 in DNA: TGTGCCATCAGTGGGAAACAGGGGGAGAGCTCCTACAATGAGCAGTTCTTC. It yields the protein CAISGKQGESSYNEQFF.

The chain combines TRBV6-2 or TRBV6-3 with TRBJ2-3; D is unresolved. Trimming stripped 2 bases from V and 6 bases from J, with 9 bases between. The CDR3 is made up of 13 amino acids. The V gene's germline CDR1 is MNHEY and CDR2 SVGEGT. The CDR3 DNA reads TGTGCCAGCAGTTACATCCCCCGGGATACGCAGTATTTT. Its translation: CASSYIPRDTQYF.

The V call is TRBV28, the J call TRBJ2-2; D could derive from TRBD1 or TRBD2 (5 bases each). Trimming stripped 3 bases from V and 3 bases from J, with 14 bases between. The CDR3 totals 16 residues. Looked up from germline, CDR1 is MDHEN and CDR2 is SYDVKM. The CDR3 coding sequence is TGTGCCAGCAGTTTCCTGGCAGGGACGTACACCGGGGAGCTGTTTTTT. Translation gives CASSFLAGTYTGELFF.

This clonotype was counted a few times. The chain has TRBV27 and TRBJ1-6; TRBD1 agrees at 9 bases. This CDR3 has 15 amino acids. V gave up 7 bases and J gave up 9 bases; unmatched junction bases: 10. Germline CDR1 MNHEY, CDR2 SMNVEV (reference sequence). CDR3 loop: CASTPAGTGLSPLHF. CDR3 nucleotide sequence: TGTGCCAGCACTCCAGCCGGGACAGGGCTTTCACCCCTCCACTTT.

In its sample, this clonotype was seen once. Here the CDR3 DNA reads TGTGCCAGCAGTTTGGGGGGGCAGGGAGGCATGAACACTGAAGCTTTCTTT. Amino acid sequence: CASSLGGQGGMNTEAFF. The rearrangement uses TRBV6-2 or TRBV6-3 and TRBJ1-1; the D gene is possibly TRBD1 (6 bases). The length of the CDR3 is 17 residues. The V end was cut by 4 bases, the J end by 0 bases, with 18 bases between. Germline V gene sequence: CDR1 MNHEY, CDR2 SVGEGT.

This clonotype occurred a few times. J is TRBJ1-1 and V is TRBV4-1; D unclear. Germline V CDR1 and CDR2: MGHRA, YSYEKL. This CDR3 has 15 amino acids. Trimming left V 0 bases short and J 7 bases short, with 15 bases between. CDR3 loop: CASSQDSVHRGEAFF. The CDR3, as DNA: TGCGCCAGCAGCCAAGATTCGGTCCATCGGGGTGAAGCTTTCTTT.

This clonotype has ten or more counts. The chain couples TRBV7-2 to TRBJ2-3, with unresolved D. CDR3 length: 13 residues. Germline values: CDR1 SGHTA, CDR2 FQGNSA. V shed 5 bases and J shed 5 bases, with 11 bases lying between them. The CDR3 sequence: CASSRSSGDTQYF. DNA of the CDR3: TGTGCCAGCAGCCGAAGTTCGGGAGATACGCAGTATTTT.

This clonotype was counted at least ten times. This chain connects TRBV7-2 to TRBJ2-1; 7 bases fit TRBD2. The CDR3 spans 19 residues. The V segment lost 1 base and the J segment 7 bases; nucleotides outside the gene matches: 19. Germline loops: CDR1 SGHTA, CDR2 FQGNSA. The CDR3 here is CASSLGRAGDPRRENEQFF. CDR3 DNA sequence: TGTGCCAGCAGCTTAGGCCGGGCGGGGGATCCCAGACGAGAGAATGAGCAGTTCTTC.

This chain's CDR3 is CASSSSFSNQPQHF. The CDR3 DNA follows: TGTGCCAGCAGTTCGAGTTTTAGCAATCAGCCCCAGCATTTT. The V call is TRBV28, the J call TRBJ1-5; D is ambiguous. V was pared by 4 bases and J by 0 bases, with 7 bases between. The CDR3 has 14 residues. CDR1 MDHEN and CDR2 SYDVKM come from the germline V gene.

This clonotype was counted many times. The V gene is TRBV7-8, the J gene TRBJ2-7; D is undetermined. V dropped 2 bases and J dropped 2 bases, with 7 bases sitting between them. CDR3 length: 13 residues. CDR1 and CDR2 (germline): SGHVS, FQNEAQ. The CDR3 sequence is CASSLRAAYEQYF. CDR3 DNA: TGTGCCAGCAGCTTAAGGGCAGCCTACGAGCAGTACTTC.

This clonotype was recorded a few times. V gene TRBV19 combines with J gene TRBJ2-1; 11 bases fit TRBD2. This CDR3 region has 15 residues. The germline V gene has CDR1 LNHDA and CDR2 SQIVND (reference sequence). J was trimmed by 9 bases and V by 0 bases; bases with no gene match: 4. Here the CDR3 reads CASSIDSGGAREQFF. Written as DNA, the CDR3 is TGTGCCAGTAGTATAGATAGCGGGGGGGCCCGTGAGCAGTTCTTC.

This rearrangement joins TRBV12-3 or TRBV12-4 to TRBJ2-2, with a weak D call TRBD1 (6 bases). This CDR3 is 14 amino acids long. Deletions cut 3 bases from V and 4 bases from J, with 9 bases between. CDR3 residues: CASSFSDSTGELFF. For the CDR3, the DNA is TGTGCCAGCAGTTTTTCGGACAGCACCGGGGAGCTGTTTTTT.

J is TRBJ2-7 and V is TRBV20-1, with 7 bases lining up with TRBD1. V was clipped by 6 bases and J by 5 bases; unmatched bases: 4. In germline, CDR1 is DFQATT, CDR2 SNEGSKA (reference sequence). The CDR3 contains 11 residues. The CDR3 protein is CSASQGNEQYV. CDR3 coding DNA: TGCAGTGCCTCACAGGGGAACGAGCAGTACGTC.

The chain employs TRBV19 and TRBJ1-1; unclear D gene. V lost 3 bases and J lost 1, with 9 bases in between. CDR3 length: 14 amino acids. Germline V CDR1 and CDR2: LNHDA, SQIVND (reference sequence). This chain's CDR3 is CASSILAGNTEAFF. The CDR3 nucleotides read TGTGCCAGTAGTATTTTGGCAGGGAACACTGAAGCTTTCTTT.

Only a few counts were recorded for this clonotype. The rearrangement links TRBV10-1 to TRBJ1-1, with TRBD1 as a possible D gene (5 bases). With 1 base removed from V and 1 base from J, the gap between germline ends came to 16 bases. The V gene's germline CDR1 is WNHNN and CDR2 SYGVQD (reference sequence). The CDR3 is 17 residues long. The DNA of the CDR3 is TGCGCCAGCAGTGAGTACAGGACCAAACGTACGAACACTGAAGCTTTCTTT. It yields the protein CASSEYRTKRTNTEAFF.

CDR3 DNA: TGTGCCAGCAGTAACGAGGCGGCGGGAGACGGCTACACCTTC. The encoded protein is CASSNEAAGDGYTF. This chain joins TRBV6-1 and TRBJ1-2; unclear D gene. The CDR3 has 14 residues. The germline V and J ends were trimmed by 5 bases and 8 bases, with 18 bases remaining between them. Germline V gene lookup returns CDR1 MNHNS and CDR2 SASEGT.

This clonotype was seen only once. V usage is TRBV20-1 and J usage is TRBJ2-5; 12 bases align to TRBD1. This CDR3 is built from 17 residues. CDR1 and CDR2 from the germline V gene are DFQATT and SNEGSKA (reference sequence). The trim removed 6 bases at V and 1 base at J, leaving 12 bases unmatched. The CDR3 sequence is CSALRDRGPTLQETQYF. In DNA form, the CDR3 reads TGCAGTGCCCTCCGGGACAGGGGGCCTACCCTCCAAGAGACCCAGTACTTC.

The chain employs TRBV10-2 and TRBJ2-1, with 9 bases aligning to TRBD2. CDR1 WSHSY and CDR2 SAAADI come from the germline V gene. This CDR3 spans 16 amino acids. Trimming took 7 bases from V and 3 from J; bases not matched to a gene: 10. DNA of the CDR3: TGCGCCAGCATTACCACGCTAGCGGGGTTCTACAATGAGCAGTTCTTC. Its protein is CASITTLAGFYNEQFF.

V is TRBV4-3 and J is TRBJ2-4; the D gene could be TRBD1 or TRBD2 (6 bases each). Trimming took off 3 bases at V and 0 bases at J, with 21 bases between the two ends. Germline lookup yields CDR1 LGHNA and CDR2 YSLEER. The CDR3 is made up of 19 amino acids. The CDR3 region has the DNA TGCGCCAGCAGCCATCGCTCCCGGGGGCGGGATCTAGCCAAAAACATTCAGTACTTC. Amino acids: CASSHRSRGRDLAKNIQYF.

The chain recombines TRBV6-2 or TRBV6-3 with TRBJ2-1; D not resolved. V gave up 5 bases and J gave up 9 bases, with 11 bases separating them. Germline V lookup: CDR1 MNHEY, CDR2 SVGEGT. CDR3 length: 12 amino acids. Here the CDR3 DNA reads TGTGCCAGCAGTCCTGAGCACCTTGAGCAGTTCTTC. It translates to CASSPEHLEQFF.

This clonotype was seen once. V gene TRBV2 combines with J gene TRBJ2-5; TRBD2 matches 10 bases. J lost 3 bases, V lost 7 bases, and 5 bases had no gene match. This CDR3 comprises 14 residues. Germline CDR1 reads SNHLY; CDR2 reads FYNNEI. The CDR3 is CASTSGGAKETQYF. CDR3 nucleotides: TGTGCCAGCACCAGCGGGGGGGCCAAAGAGACCCAGTACTTC.

This clonotype was seen repeatedly, ten times or more. CDR3 residues: CASSLIRGPNTEAFF. CDR3 bases: TGTGCCAGCAGCCTAATACGAGGGCCGAACACTGAAGCTTTCTTT. This sequence joins TRBV7-6 and TRBJ1-1; D is unresolved. Trimming left V 5 bases short and J 1 base short, with 14 bases between. Germline CDR1 reads SGHVS; CDR2 reads FNYEAQ. This CDR3 spans 15 amino acids.

Here the CDR3 reads CASSVRFSGGADNEQFF. CDR3 DNA: TGTGCCAGCAGCGTTCGATTTAGCGGGGGGGCCGACAATGAGCAGTTCTTC. The chain is built from TRBV9 and TRBJ2-1, with 11 bases lining up with TRBD2. CDR1 and CDR2 from the germline V gene are SGDLS and YYNGEE. J gave up 5 bases and V 2 bases, and 9 bases lay outside the gene matches. This CDR3 region has 17 residues.

This rearrangement joins TRBV7-9 to TRBJ2-7, with TRBD2 identical over 10 bases. V was clipped by 2 bases and J by 2 bases; unmatched bases: 3. The germline gives CDR1 SEHNR, CDR2 FQNEAQ (reference sequence). The CDR3 runs 15 residues. As DNA, the CDR3 is TGTGCCAGCAGCTTAAAGCGGGGGGGCACCTACGAGCAGTACGTC. Translated: CASSLKRGGTYEQYV.

V and J are TRBV27 and TRBJ2-3, with D possibly being TRBD1 or TRBD2 (5 bases each). The germline V gene encodes CDR1 MNHEY and CDR2 SMNVEV (reference sequence). V lost 3 bases, J lost 4 bases, and 11 bases lay in between. The CDR3 consists of 14 residues. The CDR3 bases are TGTGCCAGCAGTTTTAGAGGGGCGGCAGATACGCAGTATTTT. It encodes CASSFRGAADTQYF.

This sequence joins TRBV19 and TRBJ1-2, with no clear D. This CDR3 has 14 amino acids. Germline V CDR1 and CDR2: LNHDA, SQIVND (reference sequence). V lost 3 bases to trimming and J lost 3 bases, with 11 bases between them. The CDR3 DNA sequence: TGTGCCAGTAGTATTTGGGTTGGGGACTATGGCTACACCTTC. Protein: CASSIWVGDYGYTF.

This rearrangement joins TRBV9 to TRBJ2-3, with D uncertain. CDR3 length equals 13 residues. V lost 2 bases to trimming and J lost 7 bases, with 11 bases between them. CDR1 and CDR2 (germline): SGDLS, YYNGEE. CDR3 amino acids: CASSVRPRHTQYF. CDR3 DNA: TGTGCCAGCAGCGTGCGACCCCGGCATACGCAGTATTTT.

The V and J genes are TRBV10-2 and TRBJ2-5, with 8 bases fitting TRBD2. J was trimmed by 7 bases and V by 10 bases; bases with no gene match: 14. Germline V gives CDR1 WSHSY, CDR2 SAAADI. There are 14 residues in the CDR3. CDR3 DNA: TGCGCCATCTGGAGCAGCGGGGGTGGAGGGACCCAGTACTTC. Encoded protein: CAIWSSGGGGTQYF.

The chain uses TRBV13 and TRBJ2-5; TRBD2 matches at 8 bases. Trimming removed 2 bases from V and 5 bases from J; junction bases left unmatched: 4. The CDR3 is made up of 14 amino acids. Per the germline V gene, CDR1 is PRHDT and CDR2 is FYEKMQ (reference sequence). In DNA form, the CDR3 reads TGTGCCAGCAGCTTAAGGGCTAGCGGGGAGACCCAGTACTTC. Its translation: CASSLRASGETQYF. The full variable domain, rest sourced from reference TRBV13 and TRBJ2-5, is AAGVIQSPRHLIKEKRETATLKCYPIPRHDTVYWYQQGPGQDPQFLISFYEKMQSDKGSIPDRFSAQQFSDYHSELNMSSLELGDSALYFCASSLRASGETQYFGPGTRLLVL.